The present T cell receptor (beta chain) was sequenced within a study of tumor and adjacent non-tumor tissue in lung cancer. Study summary: There were around 11 adenocarcinoma, a couple of squamous cell carcinoma and 1 small cell lung cancer cases. Some 4.2 million productive TCRbeta reads were obtained per sample on average. Regarding the study as a whole: Significantly higher TCR diversity was found in tumor than normal lung. Top 100 clones took a larger repertoire share in normal lung.

Germline assignment: CDR1 DFQATT and CDR2 SNEGSKA (reference sequence). The CDR3 has 12 amino acids. The library came from three nested PCR rounds adapted from ARM-PCR protocols. TCRdb called the multiplex PCR reads again in MiXCR, with one record for every CDR3 protein. The profile shows approximately 130,000 distinct CDR3 sequences, approximately 66% of them singletons. RNA was extracted from bulk tissue without any cell sorting. A remark on this clonotype: Its specificity is unknown. Since a much larger clone is just one base distant, this may be a read error.

The genes are TRBV20-1 and TRBJ2-7, with D possibly TRBD2 on 5 matching bases. Material for sequencing was lung tumor tissue. The receptor's source is a young man with non-small cell lung cancer. The chain's CDR3 is CSARQWEYEQNF. The CDR3 DNA is TGCAGTGCTAGACAATGGGAGTACGAGCAGAACTTC.